Listed below are T cell receptor beta chains from one sample, sequenced in a study of blood T cell repertoires in COVID-19. This table comes from immunoSEQ multiplex PCR, and its TCRdb copy is limited to in-frame clones, with some not included. The sample includes a few hundred thousand clones, 85% of them seen just once. The sample comprised PBMCs or T cells enriched from blood (not recorded which). The receptor source for this set is a man in his forties who had recovered from COVID-19. Each CDR3 is given without its conserved first and last residue.

V gene	J gene	CDR3 protein
TRBV11-2	TRBJ2-7	ASSLGALYEQY
TRBV2	TRBJ1-1	ASSRTGDGTEAF
TRBV2	TRBJ2-1	ASSRLAGPTLHEQF
TRBV28	TRBJ2-5	ASSPLTGRSLETQY
TRBV28	TRBJ1-2	ASNDKNYGYT
TRBV27	TRBJ2-7	ASSFGQGGSYEQY
TRBV10-3	TRBJ2-7	AISEASGTHEQY
TRBV7-9	TRBJ2-1	ASRRTSGSPHEQF
TRBV7-3	TRBJ1-1	ASSLNIRGTEAF
TRBV7-9	TRBJ2-7	ASRPPLAGGAYEQY
TRBV24-1	TRBJ2-1	ATSDQSVSGSGSYNEQF
TRBV5-1	TRBJ2-4	ASSPGTGENIQY
TRBV19	TRBJ1-2	ASSIQTNYGYT
TRBV5-5	TRBJ1-1	ASSFWSGTEAF
TRBV12-2	TRBJ1-5	ASRLALPGTGIYNQPQH
TRBV4-2	TRBJ1-2	ACGGDDNGYT
TRBV7-3	TRBJ2-7	ASSLGTVGEQY
TRBV5-1	TRBJ2-5	ASSSMQETQY
TRBV2	TRBJ2-7	ASSETTSGRLGSYEQY
TRBV19	TRBJ1-1	ASSRGQLNTEAF
TRBV12-3/TRBV12-4	TRBJ2-7	ATGLWPGEQY
TRBV7-2	TRBJ2-1	ASSTPTISGTSPGVQF
TRBV5-5	TRBJ1-3	ASSQSDSRSGNTIY
TRBV5-6	TRBJ2-3	ASSLAGLAGTDTQY
TRBV3-1/TRBV3-2	TRBJ2-6	ASSRKGNRGAGANVLT
TRBV27	TRBJ2-7	ASSLRASGSYEQY
TRBV30	TRBJ2-5	AWSYRGMQGAGETQY
TRBV7-2	TRBJ2-7	ASSPLSRSPTYEQY
TRBV2	TRBJ2-5	ASTWTSGRSETQY
TRBV5-1	TRBJ1-4	ASSLAAGVTEKLF
TRBV3-1/TRBV3-2	TRBJ2-1	ASSQGRGYNEQF
TRBV19	TRBJ2-5	ATTDRVETQY
TRBV18	TRBJ2-1	ASSPPVRREWGSSYNEQF
TRBV28	TRBJ2-7	ASSLPQGASALEQY
TRBV28	TRBJ2-2	ASSRQGIGELF
TRBV25-1	TRBJ2-7	ASSPAPGQGGPYEQY
TRBV7-9	TRBJ2-2	ASSSTPGQTLEELF
TRBV29-1	TRBJ2-1	SVEDSSSRNEQF
TRBV11-2	TRBJ2-1	ASSLSGARGPHNEQF
TRBV4-1	TRBJ2-7	ASSGAGGPYEQY
TRBV10-1	TRBJ2-2	ASSAHRDTGELF
TRBV28	TRBJ1-3	ASRLGHGSGNTIY
TRBV28	TRBJ2-7	ASSSHKRSSYEQY
TRBV10-3	TRBJ2-1	AISQGDPRISYNEQF